These 11 T cell receptor beta chains came from one sample sequenced in a study of T cell responses to AZD1222 COVID-19 vaccine. Assay: immunoSEQ multiplex PCR; the TCRdb copy retains only in-frame clones and omits some. Among 75,000 to 100,000 clones, 90% were seen once, and the ten largest hold about a quarter. The specimen comprised peripheral blood, sampled on day 0 of AZD1222 vaccination. The receptors originated from an adult in good health.

This rearrangement joins TRBV6-5 to TRBJ1-5; 7 bases are a match to TRBD1. The CDR3 totals 14 residues. Germline loops: CDR1 MNHEY, CDR2 SVGAGI. J was trimmed by 5 bases and V by 5 bases; bases with no gene match: 6. In DNA, the CDR3 is TGTGCCAGCAGTCGACAGGGAGGGGATCAGCCCCAGCATTTT. Protein sequence: CASSRQGGDQPQHF.

The chain couples TRBV3-1 (or the pseudogene TRBV3-2) to TRBJ1-1; unclear D gene. V was cut by 0 bases and J by 0 bases, with 11 bases left in between. CDR3 length: 16 amino acids. Germline CDR1 is LGHDT and CDR2 is YNNKEL (reference sequence). In DNA form, the CDR3 reads TGTGCCAGCAGCCAAGAGGGCAGCTCCTTGAACACTGAAGCTTTCTTT. This encodes CASSQEGSSLNTEAFF.

V usage is TRBV28 and J usage is TRBJ2-7; no firm D call. Trimming took off 4 bases at V and 0 bases at J, with 10 bases between the two ends. The germline gives CDR1 MDHEN, CDR2 SYDVKM. This CDR3 is built from 14 residues. The CDR3 sequence: CASSYAGISYEQYF. DNA for the CDR3: TGTGCCAGCAGTTACGCTGGCATCTCCTACGAGCAGTACTTC.

This clone has only a few counts. This sequence joins TRBV9 and TRBJ1-2; 10 bases align to TRBD1. The V gene's germline CDR1 is SGDLS and CDR2 YYNGEE. V was clipped by 0 bases and J by 10 bases; unmatched bases: 6. The CDR3 has 14 amino acids. This chain's CDR3 is CASSVVGTGEFYTF. The DNA for the CDR3 is TGTGCCAGCAGCGTAGTGGGGACAGGGGAGTTCTACACCTTC.

This sequence joins TRBV7-9 and TRBJ2-1, with D tentatively TRBD1 or TRBD2 (5 bases each). Between the trimmed V and J ends, which lost 5 bases and 4 bases, there was a span of 15 bases. The CDR3 covers 15 residues. CDR1 is SEHNR and CDR2 is FQNEAQ in the germline V gene (reference sequence). The CDR3 nucleotides are TGTGCCAGCAGCCCCCCAGGGAGCCCGTACAATGAGCAGTTCTTC. Amino acid sequence: CASSPPGSPYNEQFF.

The count of this clone is one. The CDR3 sequence is CASSLSDARSYNEQFF. CDR3 in DNA: TGTGCCAGCAGTTTATCGGACGCACGATCCTACAATGAGCAGTTCTTC. This chain uses TRBV27 with TRBJ2-1; D is unclear. CDR3 length: 16 amino acids. Germline CDR1 is MNHEY and CDR2 is SMNVEV (reference sequence). The germline V and J ends were trimmed by 0 bases and 1 base, with 10 bases remaining between them.

The chain employs TRBV19 and TRBJ1-1; TRBD1 aligns across 8 bases. The CDR3 has 15 amino acids. From germline, CDR1 is LNHDA and CDR2 SQIVND (reference sequence). Trimming took 5 bases from V and 1 from J; bases not matched to a gene: 6. The CDR3: CASSYQGAPNTEAFF. CDR3 in DNA: TGTGCCAGTAGTTACCAGGGGGCGCCGAACACTGAAGCTTTCTTT.

CDR3 loop: CASSPKSGRAGSNTQYF. DNA of the CDR3: TGTGCCAGCAGCCCGAAGAGCGGGAGGGCCGGTTCAAATACGCAGTATTTT. The rearrangement joins TRBV7-3 to TRBJ2-3, with 10 nucleotides matching TRBD2. The CDR3 contains 17 residues. Germline assignment: CDR1 SGHTA and CDR2 FQGTGA. V shed 5 bases and J 7 bases; nucleotides not matched to a gene: 15.

This clone appeared a few times. CDR3 in amino acids: CASRGGLAGAYEQYF. The CDR3 nucleotides are TGCGCCAGCAGGGGGGGACTAGCGGGAGCCTACGAGCAGTACTTC. The chain combines TRBV5-1 with TRBJ2-7; 14 bases align to TRBD2. Germline values: CDR1 SGHRS, CDR2 YFSETQ. J was trimmed by 2 bases and V by 5 bases; bases with no gene match: 3. The CDR3 spans 15 residues.

The CDR3 sequence is CASSPGSRDGREQYF. The CDR3 DNA is TGTGCCAGCAGCCCTGGCTCCAGGGACGGACGCGAGCAGTACTTC. J is TRBJ2-7 and V is TRBV11-3, with D possibly being TRBD1 or TRBD2 (5 bases each). The V gene's germline CDR1 is SGHNT and CDR2 YENEEA. V was clipped by 5 bases and J by 6 bases, with 20 bases between them. This CDR3 spans 15 amino acids.

In its sample, this clone was seen once. The rearrangement uses TRBV18 and TRBJ1-6; 8 bases agree with TRBD1. Trimming at V came to 10 bases and at J to 7 bases, leaving 6 bases not matched to a gene. The CDR3 has 13 residues. CDR1 is KGHSH and CDR2 is LQKENI in the germline V gene. CDR3 DNA sequence: TGTGCCACCGGGACAGGCCTCAATTCACCCCTCCACTTT. It codes for CATGTGLNSPLHF.